This T cell receptor (beta chain) emerged from a study of T cell changes during pregnancy in multiple sclerosis. Using immunoSEQ multiplex PCR, the repertoire was profiled, and TCRdb retains in-frame clones only, with some absent. Of tens of thousands of clones in the sample, approximately 91% were seen once. This CDR3 contains 16 residues. After removal of 5 bases from V and 7 bases from J, the junction contained 12 bases not matched to a gene. Per germline, CDR1 MDHEN and CDR2 SYDVKM. This chain uses TRBV28 with TRBJ1-5, with 9 bases aligning to TRBD1. This clonotype was obtained from a female donor with multiple sclerosis, enrolled in a pregnancy study. Sequenced material: PBMCs (not recorded whether the cells were cultured). CDR3 in amino acids: CASSRPGTGMGQPQHF. Written as DNA, the CDR3 is TGTGCCAGCAGTCGCCCCGGGACAGGGATGGGGCAGCCCCAGCATTTT.